The 21 T cell receptor beta chains reported below all come from one sample, sequenced in a study of blood T cell repertoires in COVID-19. TCRdb keeps only in-frame clones here, not all; method: immunoSEQ multiplex PCR. The top ten clones hold around 1.2% of a sample with about 210,000 clones, about 91% of them seen once. The sequenced sample was peripheral blood. Receptor source: a man in his thirties or forties with acute or convalescent COVID-19.

The chain couples TRBV30 to TRBJ2-7; maybe TRBD1 (6 bases). V lost 1 base and J lost 2, with 24 bases in between. The CDR3 extends over 18 amino acids. CDR1 is GTSNPN and CDR2 is SVGIG in the germline V gene (reference sequence). CDR3 nucleotide sequence: TGTGCCTGGAGTGGGGGGCAGCGATTCGGAGGTAGGGCCTACGAGCAGTACTTC. Translation gives CAWSGGQRFGGRAYEQYF.

The chain has TRBV9 and TRBJ2-7, with a tentative D call TRBD2 (5 bases). The V and J ends lost 4 bases and 6 bases respectively, with 14 bases between them. This CDR3 contains 13 residues. Germline-derived CDR1 and CDR2 are SGDLS and YYNGEE. CDR3 DNA sequence: TGTGCCAGCAGCACCCATAGCGCGACCGAGCAGTACTTC. It encodes CASSTHSATEQYF.

V gene TRBV7-9 combines with J gene TRBJ1-1; TRBD1 is a possible D gene (5 bases). The CDR3 spans 14 residues. CDR1 SEHNR and CDR2 FQNEAQ come from the germline V gene (reference sequence). With 5 bases removed from V and 1 base from J, the gap between germline ends came to 11 bases. CDR3 loop: CASSKVQGNTEAFF. The CDR3, as DNA: TGTGCCAGCAGCAAAGTCCAGGGGAACACTGAAGCTTTCTTT.

This chain uses TRBV29-1 with TRBJ1-2, with 12 bases fitting TRBD1. From germline, CDR1 is SQVTM and CDR2 ANQGSEA. After removal of 5 bases from V and 8 bases from J, the junction contained 6 bases not matched to a gene. The CDR3 consists of 13 residues. The CDR3 DNA reads as TGCAGCGTTCCGGGACAGGGGGCGAGGGGCTACACCTTC. It specifies CSVPGQGARGYTF.

The DNA of the CDR3 is TGTGCCAGCAGTTTTTCTTCAGGGGCCCACTACGAGCAGTACTTC. This translates into CASSFSSGAHYEQYF. The rearrangement joins TRBV28 to TRBJ2-7, with D possibly matching TRBD1 (6 bases). Between the trimmed V and J ends, which lost 3 bases and 3 bases, there was a span of 15 bases. Per the germline V gene, CDR1 is MDHEN and CDR2 is SYDVKM. The length of the CDR3 is 15 residues.

This clone appeared once. V and J are TRBV12-3 or TRBV12-4 and TRBJ1-1; D is undetermined. With 6 bases removed from V and 5 bases from J, the gap between germline ends came to 13 bases. The CDR3 loop spans 13 amino acids. The CDR3 DNA follows: TGTGCCAGCAGCCCGTTGTCTAATACTGAAGCTTTCTTT. Its protein product is CASSPLSNTEAFF.

The rearrangement links TRBV9 to TRBJ1-1; the D is unclear. The CDR3 length is 15 residues. CDR1 is SGDLS, CDR2 YYNGEE, per germline. Trimming pared 2 bases from V and 4 bases from J, leaving 15 bases between. CDR3 region: CASSVLSTGGTEAFF. CDR3 in DNA: TGTGCCAGCAGCGTTCTATCAACCGGCGGCACTGAAGCTTTCTTT. Together with reference TRBV9 and TRBJ1-1, the CDR3 gives the full variable domain: DSGVTQTPKHLITATGQRVTLRCSPRSGDLSVYWYQQSLDQGLQFLIQYYNGEERAKGNILERFSAQQFPDLHSELNLSSLELGDSALYFCASSVLSTGGTEAFFGQGTRLTVV.

The V call is TRBV5-1, the J call TRBJ2-1; 7 bases map to TRBD1. The CDR3 consists of 15 residues. The germline V gene encodes CDR1 SGHRS and CDR2 YFSETQ. Trimming cost V 0 bases and J 3 bases; bases outside gene matches: 3. In DNA form, the CDR3 reads TGCGCCAGCAGCTTGGAGGGACAGATCTACAATGAGCAGTTCTTC. It yields the protein CASSLEGQIYNEQFF.

The rearrangement links TRBV7-9 to TRBJ1-1, with unresolved D. Per germline, CDR1 SEHNR and CDR2 FQNEAQ (reference sequence). This CDR3 region has 11 residues. Trimming shortened V by 6 bases and J by 8 bases, and 10 bases separated the two germline ends. CDR3 in DNA: TGTGCCAGCAGTCGGACTGAAGAAGCTTTCTTT. Translating gives CASSRTEEAFF.

This clone was recorded only once. The rearrangement uses TRBV4-1 and TRBJ2-1; 14 positions agree with TRBD2. Germline-derived CDR1 and CDR2 are MGHRA and YSYEKL. The CDR3 is 18 amino acids. The V and J ends lost 1 base and 7 bases, in that order; junction bases with no gene match: 9. CDR3 residues: CASSQVRTSGGNLNEQFF. The DNA of the CDR3 is TGCGCCAGCAGCCAAGTTCGGACTAGCGGGGGGAATTTGAATGAGCAGTTCTTC.

The chain carries TRBV7-3 and TRBJ2-4; D may be TRBD2 (5 bases). Germline V CDR1 and CDR2: SGHTA, FQGTGA. The CDR3 is 12 amino acids. V lost 1 base, J lost 8 bases, and 6 bases lay in between. CDR3 in amino acids: CASSLKGDIQYF. Written as DNA, the CDR3 is TGTGCCAGCAGCTTAAAGGGAGACATTCAGTACTTC.

V and J are TRBV6-2 or TRBV6-3 and TRBJ2-3, with 9 positions matching TRBD2. Losses at the gene ends were 3 bases for V and 5 bases for J; bases not matched to a gene: 3. The germline gives CDR1 MNHEY, CDR2 SVGEGT. The CDR3 covers 14 residues. CDR3 sequence reads: CASSYSGSIDTQYF. The CDR3, as DNA: TGTGCCAGCAGTTATAGCGGGAGTATAGATACGCAGTATTTT.

The rearrangement uses TRBV15 and TRBJ2-1, with a weak D call TRBD2 (6 bases). Trimming shortened V by 3 bases and J by 7 bases, and 13 bases separated the two germline ends. This CDR3 region has 14 residues. Germline lookup yields CDR1 LNHNV and CDR2 YYDKDF (reference sequence). In nucleotides, the CDR3 is TGTGCCACCAGCAGGGACTATTCTCGGAATGAGCAGTTCTTC. Its translation: CATSRDYSRNEQFF.

The J gene is TRBJ1-2, the V gene TRBV5-4; 7 bases agree with TRBD1. V was pared by 0 bases and J by 7 bases, with 3 bases of the junction left unmatched. This CDR3 has 13 amino acids. The V gene's germline CDR1 is SGHNT and CDR2 YYREEE (reference sequence). The DNA of the CDR3 is TGTGCCAGCAGCTTGGAGGGGGCGCGTGGCTACACCTTC. This sequence encodes CASSLEGARGYTF.

The chain joins TRBV28 to TRBJ2-2, with TRBD2 identical over 8 bases. CDR3 length: 17 amino acids. The germline gives CDR1 MDHEN, CDR2 SYDVKM. The V and J ends lost 4 bases and 6 bases, in that order; junction bases with no gene match: 13. Written as DNA, the CDR3 is TGTGCCAGCAGTTCTCCCGGAGCGGGAGTAGTTGCCGGGGAGCTGTTTTTT. Amino acid sequence: CASSSPGAGVVAGELFF.

This chain joins TRBV7-9 and TRBJ1-6, with 7 positions matching TRBD1. The CDR3 is 14 residues long. Germline V CDR1 and CDR2: SEHNR, FQNEAQ (reference sequence). Trimming cost V 5 bases and J 4 bases; bases outside gene matches: 2. The CDR3 region is CASSKGQYNSPLHF. DNA of the CDR3: TGTGCCAGCAGCAAGGGACAGTATAATTCACCCCTCCACTTT. Full variable domain (rest looked up from reference TRBV7-9 and TRBJ1-6): DTGVSQNPRHKITKRGQNVTFRCDPISEHNRLYWYRQTLGQGPEFLTYFQNEAQLEKSRLLSDRFSAERPKGSFSTLEIQRTEQGDSAMYLCASSKGQYNSPLHFGNGTRLTVT.

V and J are TRBV5-1 and TRBJ2-7; weak D call: TRBD1 (5 bases). The CDR3 is 13 residues long. V was trimmed by 3 bases and J by 3 bases, leaving 10 bases between them. Germline CDR1 reads SGHRS; CDR2 reads YFSETQ. The CDR3 DNA is TGCGCCAGCAGCTCCCAGGGTAGCTACGAGCAGTACTTC. Encoded protein: CASSSQGSYEQYF.

This chain uses TRBV18 with TRBJ2-1; 14 bases fit TRBD2. Looked up from germline, CDR1 is KGHSH and CDR2 is LQKENI. There are 16 residues in the CDR3. The J segment lost 10 bases and the V segment lost 2 bases, leaving 7 bases of the junction unmatched. The CDR3 protein is CASSPSGTSGRLEQFF. In DNA form, the CDR3 reads TGTGCCAGCTCACCATCCGGGACTAGCGGGAGATTAGAGCAGTTCTTC.

The chain combines TRBV24-1 with TRBJ2-1, with 9 bases matching TRBD1. The CDR3 loop spans 16 amino acids. CDR1 is KGHDR, CDR2 SFDVKD, per germline. The J segment lost 2 bases and the V segment lost 3 bases, leaving 4 bases of the junction unmatched. As DNA, the CDR3 is TGTGCCACCAGTGATGACGGACAGGGGCCCTACAATGAGCAGTTCTTC. Translation gives CATSDDGQGPYNEQFF.

This clone was observed a single time. The rearrangement links TRBV6-5 to TRBJ1-1; no clear D. The V gene lost 2 bases and the J gene lost 1 base, with 8 bases spanning the gap. The CDR3 consists of 14 residues. The germline CDR1 and CDR2 sequences are MNHEY and SVGAGI. CDR3 DNA: TGTGCCAGCAGTTACGATTCCAGGAACACTGAAGCTTTCTTT. It translates to CASSYDSRNTEAFF.

J is TRBJ2-2 and V is TRBV29-1, with 9 nucleotides matching TRBD2. The CDR3 is 14 amino acids. The ends lost 8 bases at V and 1 base at J; junction bases unmatched: 5. CDR1 and CDR2 (germline): SQVTM, ANQGSEA. The CDR3 sequence is CSFGAGGNTGELFF. CDR3 in DNA: TGCAGCTTCGGAGCGGGGGGGAACACCGGGGAGCTGTTTTTT.